The 8 T cell receptor beta chains given below trace back to one sample, sequenced in a study of shared clonotypes between healthy human individuals. Produced via immunoSEQ multiplex PCR; TCRdb's table is partial and in-frame only. The data contain hundreds of thousands of clones, approximately 92% of them singletons. Only CD45RO-negative cells positively selected for CCR7 counted as naive CD8 cells, so terminally differentiated effector memory CD45RA+ cells were excluded. The source material was naive CD8+ T cells sorted from blood. Source of these receptors: a man between 25 and 39 years old in good health.

CDR3 loop: CASNPPGLVSYEQYF. Written as DNA, the CDR3 is TGTGCCAGCAACCCTCCGGGACTAGTCTCCTACGAGCAGTACTTC. This chain joins TRBV7-9 and TRBJ2-7; 8 bases map to TRBD2. The germline CDR1 and CDR2 sequences are SEHNR and FQNEAQ (reference sequence). Trimming took 7 bases from V and 0 from J; bases not matched to a gene: 8. The CDR3 contains 15 residues.

The rearrangement uses TRBV4-3 and TRBJ2-7; D not certain. CDR3 length: 14 residues. The ends were cut back, 2 bases at V and 0 bases at J, with 8 bases in the middle. Per the germline V gene, CDR1 is LGHNA and CDR2 is YSLEER. CDR3 bases: TGCGCCAGCAGCCAACCGGGTCACTCCTACGAGCAGTACTTC. This gives the protein CASSQPGHSYEQYF.

The genes are TRBV4-1 and TRBJ2-1; 7 bases fit TRBD2. V shed 4 bases and J 2 bases; nucleotides not matched to a gene: 8. CDR1 is MGHRA, CDR2 YSYEKL, per germline. This CDR3 is built from 16 residues. CDR3 in amino acids: CASSPKASGTYNEQFF. The CDR3 DNA sequence: TGCGCCAGCAGCCCAAAAGCTAGCGGAACCTACAATGAGCAGTTCTTC.

DNA of the CDR3: TGTGCCAGCAGCTTTGAAGGGACCGGCCAGCCCCAGCATTTT. Protein: CASSFEGTGQPQHF. The V call is TRBV7-9, the J call TRBJ1-5; the D gene is possibly TRBD1 (5 bases). The germline V and J ends were trimmed by 3 bases and 7 bases, with 13 bases remaining between them. The CDR3 has 14 residues. Germline loops: CDR1 SEHNR, CDR2 FQNEAQ (reference sequence).

The CDR3 DNA sequence: TGTGCCAGCAGCCAATGGGGGAACACTGAAGCTTTCTTT. Encoded protein: CASSQWGNTEAFF. The chain links TRBV7-3 to TRBJ1-1, with D unresolved. Germline CDR1 and CDR2: SGHTA and FQGTGA. The CDR3 extends over 13 amino acids. The ends were cut back, 5 bases at V and 1 base at J, with 8 bases in the middle.

The gene calls are TRBV6-5 and TRBJ1-4, with D possibly being TRBD1 (5 bases). There are 13 residues in the CDR3. V was cut by 8 bases and J by 0 bases, with 7 bases left in between. Germline V gene sequence: CDR1 MNHEY, CDR2 SVGAGI. CDR3 sequence (DNA): TGTGCCAGCCGGGACCCAACTAATGAAAAACTGTTTTTT. Encoded protein: CASRDPTNEKLFF.

A single count supports this clone. This chain links TRBV29-1 with TRBJ1-3; D uncertain. Germline V gene data show CDR1 as SQVTM and CDR2 as ANQGSEA. Trimming took off 8 bases at V and 0 bases at J, with 11 bases between the two ends. The CDR3 has 13 residues. The CDR3 protein is CSYSLNSGNTIYF. CDR3 DNA sequence: TGCAGCTACAGCCTTAACTCTGGAAACACCATATATTTT. Full variable domain (outside the CDR3, taken from reference TRBV29-1 and TRBJ1-3): SAVISQKPSRDICQRGTSLTIQCQVDSQVTMMFWYRQQPGQSLTLIATANQGSEATYESGFVIDKFPISRPNLTFSTLTVSNMSPEDSSIYLCSYSLNSGNTIYFGEGSWLTVV.

The genes are TRBV11-2 and TRBJ2-4, with TRBD1 matching over 9 bases. The trim removed 1 base at V and 1 base at J, leaving 5 bases unmatched. CDR3 length equals 17 residues. The germline CDR1 and CDR2 sequences are SGHAT and FQNNGV. The CDR3 DNA reads TGTGCCAGCAGCTTAGGCGGGACAGGGTACGCCAAAAACATTCAGTACTTC. This encodes CASSLGGTGYAKNIQYF.